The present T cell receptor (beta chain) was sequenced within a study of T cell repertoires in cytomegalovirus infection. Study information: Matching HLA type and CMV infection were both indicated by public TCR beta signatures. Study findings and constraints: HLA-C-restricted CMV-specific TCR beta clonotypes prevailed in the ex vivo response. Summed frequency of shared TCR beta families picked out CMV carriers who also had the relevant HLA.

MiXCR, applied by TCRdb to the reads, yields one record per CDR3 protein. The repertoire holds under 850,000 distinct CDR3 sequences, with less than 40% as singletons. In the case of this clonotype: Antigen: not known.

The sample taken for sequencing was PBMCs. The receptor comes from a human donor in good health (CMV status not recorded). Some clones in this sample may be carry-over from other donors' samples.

The CDR3 nucleotides read TGTGCCACCAGCAGAGATGGGGGGACCGCCGAGAAAAAACTGTTTTTT. Translation: CATSRDGGTAEKKLFF. The rearrangement uses TRBV15 and TRBJ1-4, with TRBD1 as a possible D gene (5 bases). V lost 0 bases and J 9 bases, leaving 17 bases between the germline ends. The germline V gene has CDR1 LNHNV and CDR2 YYDKDF (reference sequence). The CDR3 loop spans 16 amino acids. Together with reference TRBV15 and TRBJ1-4, the CDR3 gives the full variable domain: DAMVIQNPRYQVTQFGKPVTLSCSQTLNHNVMYWYQQKSSQAPKLLFHYYDKDFNNEADTPDNFQSRRPNTSFCFLDIRSPGLGDTAMYLCATSRDGGTAEKKLFFGSGTQLSVL.